This TCR beta chain was profiled in a study of monozygotic twins with inflammatory bowel disease. The CDR3 length is 13 residues. Germline assignment: CDR1 SGHRS and CDR2 YFSETQ. To note about this clonotype: Its antigen is undetermined.

General study findings and limits: Differing immunosuppressive treatments may have added variability to patient repertoires. Discrimination among different T cell subtypes was not achievable.

Per individual sample, eight separate reactions were used to make cDNA. TCRalpha and TCRbeta cDNA went through nested PCRs of roughly 17 and 9 cycles, two in total. TCRdb reanalyzed the 5' RACE reads, giving one entry per CDR3 protein sequence and no DNA. The sample includes over 350,000 distinct CDR3 sequences. The source is a human donor with ulcerative colitis or Crohn's disease, or a healthy co-twin of an affected twin (not recorded which). Material for sequencing was blood. The gene calls are TRBV5-1 and TRBJ1-5. The CDR3 protein is CASSLGEDQPQHF.